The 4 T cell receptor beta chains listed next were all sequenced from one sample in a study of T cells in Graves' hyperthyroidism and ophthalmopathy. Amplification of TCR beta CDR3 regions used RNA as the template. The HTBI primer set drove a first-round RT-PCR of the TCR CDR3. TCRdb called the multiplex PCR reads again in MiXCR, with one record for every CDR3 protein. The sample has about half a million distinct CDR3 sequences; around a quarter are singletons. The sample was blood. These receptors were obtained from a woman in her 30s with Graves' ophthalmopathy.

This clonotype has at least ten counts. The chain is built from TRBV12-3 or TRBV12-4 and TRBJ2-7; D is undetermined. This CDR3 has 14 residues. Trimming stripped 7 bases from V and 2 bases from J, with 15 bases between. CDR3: CASTSRTITYEQYF. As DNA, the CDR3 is TGTGCCAGCACCTCTAGGACGATAACCTACGAGCAGTACTTC.

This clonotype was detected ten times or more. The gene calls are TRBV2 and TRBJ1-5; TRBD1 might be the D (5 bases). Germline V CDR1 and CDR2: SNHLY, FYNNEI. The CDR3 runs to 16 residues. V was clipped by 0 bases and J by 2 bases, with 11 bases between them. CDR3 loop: CASSEAGARGNQPQHF. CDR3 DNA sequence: TGTGCCAGCAGTGAAGCAGGGGCCCGGGGCAATCAGCCCCAGCATTTT.

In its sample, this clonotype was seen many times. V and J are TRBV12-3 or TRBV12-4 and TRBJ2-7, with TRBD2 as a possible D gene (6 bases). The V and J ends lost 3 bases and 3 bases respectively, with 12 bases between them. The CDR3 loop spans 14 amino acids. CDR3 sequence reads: CASSFGGAGYEQYF. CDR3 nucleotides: TGTGCCAGCAGTTTCGGGGGAGCGGGCTACGAGCAGTACTTC.

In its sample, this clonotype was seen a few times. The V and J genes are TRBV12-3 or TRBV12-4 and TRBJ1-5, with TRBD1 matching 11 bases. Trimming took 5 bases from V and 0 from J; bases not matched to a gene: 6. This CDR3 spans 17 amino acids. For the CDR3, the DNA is TGTGCCAGCAGTAAGGGACAGGGGGTAGATAGCAATCAGCCCCAGCATTTT. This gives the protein CASSKGQGVDSNQPQHF.